The TCR beta chain under discussion was sequenced for a study of T cell repertoires in cytomegalovirus infection. Study information: Indications of both CMV infection and matching HLA type were provided by public TCR beta signatures.

Study-level findings and limits: Cumulative public TCR beta family frequency identified carriers of CMV plus the relevant HLA.

CDR1 is SGHTA, CDR2 FQGNSA, per germline. The length of the CDR3 is 15 residues. With 5 bases clipped from V and 1 base from J, the junction kept 3 bases outside the gene matches. This clonotype was counted at least ten times. Its specificity is not known. TCRdb reprocessed the reads via MiXCR and lists one record per CDR3 protein. The sample contains some 150,000 distinct CDR3 sequences, roughly a quarter of which appear only once. The chain uses TRBV7-2 and TRBJ2-2; 8 positions match TRBD1. This clonotype was sampled from a human donor in good health (CMV status not recorded). Some clones in this sample may be carry-over from other donors' samples. The source material was PBMCs. The CDR3 here is CASSTDRGNTGELFF. The CDR3 DNA follows: TGTGCCAGCAGCACCGACAGGGGGAACACCGGGGAGCTGTTTTTT.